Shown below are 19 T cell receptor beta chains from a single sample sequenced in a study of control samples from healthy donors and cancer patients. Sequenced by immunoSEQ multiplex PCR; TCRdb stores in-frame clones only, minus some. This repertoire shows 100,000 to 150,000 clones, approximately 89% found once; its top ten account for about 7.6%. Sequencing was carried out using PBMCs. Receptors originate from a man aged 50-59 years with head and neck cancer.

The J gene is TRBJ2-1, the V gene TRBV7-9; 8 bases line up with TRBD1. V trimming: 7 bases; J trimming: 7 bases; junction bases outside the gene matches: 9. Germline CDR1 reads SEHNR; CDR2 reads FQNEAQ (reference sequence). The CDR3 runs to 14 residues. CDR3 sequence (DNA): TGTGCCAGCACCAGGGGACAGGAAGCTAATGAGCAGTTCTTC. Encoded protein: CASTRGQEANEQFF. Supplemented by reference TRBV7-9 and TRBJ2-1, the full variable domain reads DTGVSQNPRHKITKRGQNVTFRCDPISEHNRLYWYRQTLGQGPEFLTYFQNEAQLEKSRLLSDRFSAERPKGSFSTLEIQRTEQGDSAMYLCASTRGQEANEQFFGPGTRLTVL.

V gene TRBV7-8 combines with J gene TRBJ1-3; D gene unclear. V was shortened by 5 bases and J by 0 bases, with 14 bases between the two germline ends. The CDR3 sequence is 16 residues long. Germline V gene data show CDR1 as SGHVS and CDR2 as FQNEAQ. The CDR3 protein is CASSPRYGDSGNTIYF. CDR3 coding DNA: TGTGCCAGCAGCCCAAGATACGGAGACTCTGGAAACACCATATATTTT.

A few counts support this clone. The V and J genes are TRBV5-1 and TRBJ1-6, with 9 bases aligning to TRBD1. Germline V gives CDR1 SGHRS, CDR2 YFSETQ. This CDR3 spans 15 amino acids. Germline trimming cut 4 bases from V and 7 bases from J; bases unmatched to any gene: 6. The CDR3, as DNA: TGCGCCAGCAGCCCGGAGGGGACAGGGAATTCACCCCTCCACTTT. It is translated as CASSPEGTGNSPLHF.

The CDR3 DNA is TGCGCCAGCAGTGAGTCGCCCTACGAGCAGTACTTC. Translated, it gives CASSESPYEQYF. The chain combines TRBV10-1 with TRBJ2-7; D is unresolved. The V and J ends lost 0 bases and 2 bases respectively, with 2 bases between them. The CDR3 totals 12 residues. Germline V CDR1 and CDR2: WNHNN, SYGVQD (reference sequence).

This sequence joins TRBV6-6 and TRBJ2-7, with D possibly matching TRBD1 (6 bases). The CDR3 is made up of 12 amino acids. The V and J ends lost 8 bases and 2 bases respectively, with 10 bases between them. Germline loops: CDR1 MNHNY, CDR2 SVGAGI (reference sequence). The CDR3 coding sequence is TGTGCCAGCGAGGACAGAACCTACGAGCAGTACTTC. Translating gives CASEDRTYEQYF.

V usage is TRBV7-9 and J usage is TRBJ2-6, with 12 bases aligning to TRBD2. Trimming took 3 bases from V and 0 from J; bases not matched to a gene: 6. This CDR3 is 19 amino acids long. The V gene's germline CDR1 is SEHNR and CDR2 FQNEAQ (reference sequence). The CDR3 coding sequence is TGTGCCAGCAGCTTCTTTTTGACTAGCGGGAGCTCTGGGGCCAACGTCCTGACTTTC. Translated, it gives CASSFFLTSGSSGANVLTF.

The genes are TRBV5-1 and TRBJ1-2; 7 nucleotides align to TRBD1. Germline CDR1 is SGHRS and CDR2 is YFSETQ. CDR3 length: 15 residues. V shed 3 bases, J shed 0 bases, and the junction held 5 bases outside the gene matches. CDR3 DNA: TGCGCCAGCAGCTATGACGGGACAGCTAACTATGGCTACACCTTC. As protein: CASSYDGTANYGYTF. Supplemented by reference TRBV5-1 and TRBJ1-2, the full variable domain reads KAGVTQTPRYLIKTRGQQVTLSCSPISGHRSVSWYQQTPGQGLQFLFEYFSETQRNKGNFPGRFSGRQFSNSRSEMNVSTLELGDSALYLCASSYDGTANYGYTFGSGTRLTVV.

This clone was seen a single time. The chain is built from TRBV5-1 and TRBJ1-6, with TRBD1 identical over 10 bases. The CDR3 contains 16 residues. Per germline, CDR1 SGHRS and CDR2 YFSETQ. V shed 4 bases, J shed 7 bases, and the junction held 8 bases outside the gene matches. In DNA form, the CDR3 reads TGCGCCAGCAGCAGGGGGACAGGGGATGGGAATTCACCCCTCCACTTT. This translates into CASSRGTGDGNSPLHF.

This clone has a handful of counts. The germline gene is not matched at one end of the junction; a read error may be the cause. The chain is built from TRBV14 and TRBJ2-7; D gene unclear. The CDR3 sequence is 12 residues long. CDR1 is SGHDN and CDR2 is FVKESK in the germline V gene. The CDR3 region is CASSQDYSPTLF. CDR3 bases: TGTGCCAGCAGCCAAGATTATTCGCCTACACTTTTC.

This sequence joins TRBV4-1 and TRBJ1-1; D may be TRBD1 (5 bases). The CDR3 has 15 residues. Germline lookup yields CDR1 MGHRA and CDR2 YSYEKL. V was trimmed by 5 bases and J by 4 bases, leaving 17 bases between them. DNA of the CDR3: TGCGCCAGCAGCGGAAGAATGGGGGGGAGCACTGAAGCTTTCTTT. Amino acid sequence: CASSGRMGGSTEAFF.

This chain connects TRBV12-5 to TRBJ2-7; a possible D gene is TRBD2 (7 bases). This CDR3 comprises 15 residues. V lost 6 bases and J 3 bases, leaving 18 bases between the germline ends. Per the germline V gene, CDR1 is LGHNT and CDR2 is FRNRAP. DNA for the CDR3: TGTGCTAGTGGCGCCGGGGGGCTTCCACACTACGAGCAGTACTTC. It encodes CASGAGGLPHYEQYF.

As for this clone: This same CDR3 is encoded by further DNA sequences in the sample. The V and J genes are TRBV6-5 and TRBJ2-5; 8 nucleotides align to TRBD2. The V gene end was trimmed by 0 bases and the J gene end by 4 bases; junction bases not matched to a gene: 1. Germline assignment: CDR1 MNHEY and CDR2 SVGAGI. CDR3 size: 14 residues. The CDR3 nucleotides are TGTGCCAGCAGTTACTCTCGGGGGGGAGAGACCCAGTACTTC. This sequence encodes CASSYSRGGETQYF.

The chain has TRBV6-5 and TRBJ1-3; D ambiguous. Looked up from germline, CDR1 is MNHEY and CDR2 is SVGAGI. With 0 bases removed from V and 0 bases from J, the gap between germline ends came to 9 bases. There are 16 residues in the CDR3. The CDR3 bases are TGTGCCAGCAGTTACTCGGAGATTAGCTCTGGAAACACCATATATTTT. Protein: CASSYSEISSGNTIYF.

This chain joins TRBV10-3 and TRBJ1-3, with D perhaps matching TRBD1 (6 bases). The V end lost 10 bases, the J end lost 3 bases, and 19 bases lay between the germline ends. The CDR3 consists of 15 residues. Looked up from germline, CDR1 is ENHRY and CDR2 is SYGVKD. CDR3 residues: CASLSGGANGNTIYF. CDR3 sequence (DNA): TGTGCCAGCCTCTCGGGGGGGGCGAATGGAAACACCATATATTTT.

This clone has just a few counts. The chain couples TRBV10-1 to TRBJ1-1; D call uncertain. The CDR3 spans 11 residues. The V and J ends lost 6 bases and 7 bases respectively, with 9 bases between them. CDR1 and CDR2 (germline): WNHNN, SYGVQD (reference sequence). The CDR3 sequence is CASSAGHEAFF. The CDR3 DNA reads TGCGCCAGCAGCGCGGGCCATGAAGCTTTCTTT.

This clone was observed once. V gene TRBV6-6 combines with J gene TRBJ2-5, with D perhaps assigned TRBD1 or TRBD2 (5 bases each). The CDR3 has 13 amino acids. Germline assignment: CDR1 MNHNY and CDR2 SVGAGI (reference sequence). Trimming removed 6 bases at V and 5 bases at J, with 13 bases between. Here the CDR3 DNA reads TGTGCCAGCAGAGACCGGGGCGGGGAGACCCAGTACTTC. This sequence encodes CASRDRGGETQYF.

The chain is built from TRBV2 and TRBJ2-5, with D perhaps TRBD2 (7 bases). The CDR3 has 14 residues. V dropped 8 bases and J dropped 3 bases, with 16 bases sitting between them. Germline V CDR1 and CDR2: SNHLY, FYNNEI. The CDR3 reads CASSGAGGEETQYF. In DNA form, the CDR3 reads TGTGCCAGCTCAGGGGCTGGGGGGGAAGAGACCCAGTACTTC.

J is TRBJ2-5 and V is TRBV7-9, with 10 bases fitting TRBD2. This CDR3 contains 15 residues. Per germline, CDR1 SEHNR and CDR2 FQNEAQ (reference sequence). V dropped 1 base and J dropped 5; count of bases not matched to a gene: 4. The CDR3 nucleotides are TGTGCCAGCAGCTTAGTTAGCGGGAGGCCCGAGACCCAGTACTTC. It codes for CASSLVSGRPETQYF.

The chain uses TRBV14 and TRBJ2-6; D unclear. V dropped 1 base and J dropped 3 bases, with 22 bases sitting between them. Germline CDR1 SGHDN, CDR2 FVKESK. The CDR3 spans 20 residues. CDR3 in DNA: TGTGCCAGCAGCCAAGGGGGTTTAAGTACTTTTTTTGGTGGGGCCAACGTCCTGACTTTC. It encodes CASSQGGLSTFFGGANVLTF.